Listed here are 8 T cell receptor beta chains from one sample, sequenced in a study of blood T cell repertoires in COVID-19. Profiling relied on immunoSEQ multiplex PCR, and the TCRdb table lists in-frame clones only, not all of them. The table records about 160,000 clones, about 90% of them present only once. The sample consisted of peripheral blood. These receptors were obtained from a woman aged 65 to 85 with acute or convalescent COVID-19.

This chain uses TRBV19 with TRBJ1-6; 7 nucleotides match TRBD1. The V segment lost 7 bases and the J segment 7 bases; nucleotides outside the gene matches: 10. The length of the CDR3 is 15 residues. Germline CDR1 is LNHDA and CDR2 is SQIVND (reference sequence). The CDR3 loop reads CASNTLQGVNSPLHF. The DNA of the CDR3 is TGTGCCAGTAACACCCTCCAGGGGGTAAATTCACCCCTCCACTTT.

V usage is TRBV18 and J usage is TRBJ2-4, with a possible D match to TRBD2 (6 bases). Trimming stripped 6 bases from V and 3 bases from J, with 12 bases between. The CDR3 length is 14 residues. Germline V gives CDR1 KGHSH, CDR2 LQKENI. CDR3 sequence reads: CASSTREDKNIQYF. As DNA, the CDR3 is TGTGCCAGCTCCACCAGGGAGGACAAAAACATTCAGTACTTC.

The chain is built from TRBV5-6 and TRBJ2-3, with D unclear. This CDR3 is built from 15 residues. V shed 1 base and J shed 1 base, with 10 bases lying between them. Germline-derived CDR1 and CDR2 are SGHDT and YYEEEE. This chain's CDR3 is CASSLRLLGTDTQYF. As DNA, the CDR3 is TGTGCCAGCAGCTTGCGACTTCTGGGCACAGATACGCAGTATTTT. Combining the CDR3 with reference TRBV5-6 and TRBJ2-3 gives the whole variable domain DAGVTQSPTHLIKTRGQQVTLRCSPKSGHDTVSWYQQALGQGPQFIFQYYEEEERQRGNFPDRFSGHQFPNYSSELNVNALLLGDSALYLCASSLRLLGTDTQYFGPGTRLTVL.

In nucleotides, the CDR3 is TGTGCCATCAGTGAGGGACAGGGGGCGGCGGGCTACACCTTC. Translated, it gives CAISEGQGAAGYTF. This sequence joins TRBV10-3 and TRBJ1-2, with 11 bases identical to TRBD1. The V gene end was trimmed by 2 bases and the J gene end by 8 bases; junction bases not matched to a gene: 4. The CDR3 length is 14 residues. CDR1 and CDR2 from the germline V gene are ENHRY and SYGVKD.

The chain has TRBV9 and TRBJ2-7; TRBD2 agrees at 15 bases. Germline V gene data show CDR1 as SGDLS and CDR2 as YYNGEE. Germline trimming cut 3 bases from V and 3 bases from J; bases unmatched to any gene: 4. This CDR3 region has 16 residues. In DNA form, the CDR3 reads TGTGCCAGCAGCGCAGGACTAGCGGGAGGGCTCTACGAGCAGTACTTC. Protein sequence: CASSAGLAGGLYEQYF.

About this clone itself: One end of the junction does not line up with germline, which may come from a read error. The chain employs TRBV29-1 and TRBJ1-1, with no clear D. Germline CDR1 is SQVTM and CDR2 is ANQGSEA. The CDR3 contains 11 residues. The CDR3 loop reads CSVEGNSEAFF. As DNA, the CDR3 is TGCAGCGTTGAAGGGAACAGTGAAGCTTTCTTT.

This CDR3 reads CASSETPDSESSPLHF. CDR3 DNA sequence: TGTGCCAGCAGTGAAACCCCGGACAGTGAATCTTCACCCCTCCACTTT. J is TRBJ1-6 and V is TRBV2, with D perhaps matching TRBD1 (6 bases). Germline V lookup: CDR1 SNHLY, CDR2 FYNNEI. Trimming took 2 bases from V and 9 from J, leaving 17 bases between them. The CDR3 spans 16 residues.

The rearrangement links TRBV11-3 to TRBJ2-7; 9 nucleotides align to TRBD2. Trimming cost V 2 bases and J 4 bases; bases outside gene matches: 18. CDR3 length: 19 residues. CDR1 and CDR2 from the germline V gene are SGHNT and YENEEA. The CDR3 sequence is CASSLFRLVGREGLYEQYF. The CDR3 DNA is TGTGCCAGCAGCTTATTTCGTTTAGTAGGGCGGGAGGGCCTTTACGAGCAGTACTTC.